Each of the 10 T cell receptor beta chains below was sequenced from the same sample in a study of high-grade serous ovarian cancer treatment subgroups. Profiled with immunoSEQ multiplex PCR; TCRdb holds only in-frame clones, not every one. The data contain 3,200 or so clones, about 80% of them singletons. The tumor samples were collected prior to definitive surgery or chemotherapy. Sequenced material: tumor tissue. The source of these receptors is a human donor with high-grade serous ovarian cancer.

This clone was observed a few times. The CDR3 region is CASSYSRGEGPLHF. CDR3 DNA: TGTGCCAGCAGTTATTCAAGGGGCGAGGGACCCCTCCACTTT. J is TRBJ1-6 and V is TRBV27, with D possibly TRBD1 on 5 matching bases. Trimming removed 4 bases at V and 12 bases at J, with 16 bases between. The CDR3 contains 14 residues. CDR1 and CDR2 from the germline V gene are MNHEY and SMNVEV (reference sequence).

The CDR3 nucleotides are TGCGCCAGCACCGGGACTAGCGTTATGGAGACCCAGTACTTC. This encodes CASTGTSVMETQYF. This chain links TRBV10-2 with TRBJ2-5, with 10 bases matching TRBD2. In germline, CDR1 is WSHSY, CDR2 SAAADI. This CDR3 has 14 amino acids. V shed 7 bases and J 5 bases; nucleotides not matched to a gene: 7.

This chain connects TRBV5-1 to TRBJ2-5; TRBD2 matches 8 bases. CDR3 size: 13 residues. From germline, CDR1 is SGHRS and CDR2 YFSETQ. With 4 bases clipped from V and 5 bases from J, the junction kept 4 bases outside the gene matches. The CDR3 reads CASSRGGSETQYF. For the CDR3, the DNA is TGCGCCAGCAGCCGCGGGGGGAGCGAGACCCAGTACTTC.

V is TRBV28 and J is TRBJ2-3; D perhaps matches TRBD1 (5 bases). The CDR3 runs 18 residues. Germline CDR1 and CDR2: MDHEN and SYDVKM. V lost 7 bases, J lost 1 base, and 24 bases lay in between. CDR3 DNA sequence: TGTGCCAGCACCTCGTCGCGTTTTCAAGGACAAGGCACAGATACGCAGTATTTT. This sequence encodes CASTSSRFQGQGTDTQYF.

The chain links TRBV2 to TRBJ2-3; possible D gene TRBD2, 5 bases. This CDR3 has 15 amino acids. CDR1 and CDR2 from the germline V gene are SNHLY and FYNNEI. The V end was cut by 7 bases, the J end by 2 bases, with 16 bases between. CDR3: CASKVAGEDTDTQYF. The CDR3 nucleotides read TGTGCCAGCAAGGTCGCGGGTGAAGACACAGATACGCAGTATTTT.

The V call is TRBV5-6, the J call TRBJ2-3; TRBD2 matches at 14 bases. The CDR3 contains 16 residues. Per germline, CDR1 SGHDT and CDR2 YYEEEE. J gave up 3 bases and V 0 bases, and 0 bases lay outside the gene matches. The CDR3 DNA sequence: TGTGCCAGCAGCTTGGGGACTAGCGGGAGGACAGATACGCAGTATTTT. Its translation: CASSLGTSGRTDTQYF.

This chain joins TRBV29-1 and TRBJ2-7, with 11 bases fitting TRBD2. Germline V gives CDR1 SQVTM, CDR2 ANQGSEA. This CDR3 spans 13 amino acids. The trim removed 4 bases at V and 9 bases at J, leaving 8 bases unmatched. The CDR3 is CSVVISGGGTQYF. CDR3 DNA sequence: TGCAGCGTTGTAATTAGCGGGGGGGGGACGCAGTACTTC.

This clone was seen once. This chain connects TRBV2 to TRBJ1-2; possible D gene TRBD1, 6 bases. Per germline, CDR1 SNHLY and CDR2 FYNNEI. V gave up 6 bases and J gave up 1 base, with 18 bases separating them. CDR3 length equals 16 residues. Here the CDR3 reads CASSANPGTINYGYTF. CDR3 sequence (DNA): TGTGCCAGCAGCGCGAACCCCGGGACAATTAACTATGGCTACACCTTC. Full variable domain (missing parts from reference TRBV2 and TRBJ1-2): EPEVTQTPSHQVTQMGQEVILRCVPISNHLYFYWYRQILGQKVEFLVSFYNNEISEKSEIFDDQFSVERPDGSNFTLKIRSTKLEDSAMYFCASSANPGTINYGYTFGSGTRLTVV.

V usage is TRBV4-2 and J usage is TRBJ2-5; possible D gene TRBD2, 6 bases. From germline, CDR1 is LGHNA and CDR2 YNFKEQ. The CDR3 runs to 13 residues. V was pared by 4 bases and J by 4 bases, with 10 bases between. CDR3: CASSPLARETQYF. DNA for the CDR3: TGTGCCAGCAGCCCACTAGCCAGAGAGACCCAGTACTTC.

The chain couples TRBV28 to TRBJ2-5; 7 bases map to TRBD1. Per germline, CDR1 MDHEN and CDR2 SYDVKM. With V trimmed by 6 bases and J by 5 bases, 6 bases remained unmatched. CDR3 length: 13 amino acids. The CDR3 region has the DNA TGTGCCAGCAGAGAAGACAGGGTGGAGACCCAGTACTTC. It yields the protein CASREDRVETQYF.